The TCR beta chain described here comes from a study of tumor-infiltrating lymphocytes in localized non-small cell lung cancer. General study findings and limits: Recurrence-free survival showed no association with tumor T-cell fraction. Different pieces of the same tissue went to different assays, confounding technical variation with intratumor heterogeneity. Available tissue quantity limited TCR sequencing to a patient subset. TCRbeta sequencing showed higher T cell infiltration in tumors than uninvolved lung.

Turning to this clone: Its antigen is unidentified.

CDR1 is SGHNT and CDR2 is YENEEA in the germline V gene. J was trimmed by 7 bases and V by 8 bases; bases with no gene match: 2. This CDR3 is 11 amino acids long. Profiled with immunoSEQ multiplex PCR; TCRdb holds only in-frame clones, not every one. The sample carries 12,000 or so clones, 84% recorded once. Sequenced material: lung tumor tissue. This clonotype was sampled from a human donor with non-small cell lung cancer. V gene TRBV11-3 combines with J gene TRBJ2-1, with 7 bases lining up with TRBD2. The CDR3 coding sequence is TGTGCCAGCGGGGGGGGGAATGAGCAGTTCTTC. Its translation is CASGGGNEQFF.